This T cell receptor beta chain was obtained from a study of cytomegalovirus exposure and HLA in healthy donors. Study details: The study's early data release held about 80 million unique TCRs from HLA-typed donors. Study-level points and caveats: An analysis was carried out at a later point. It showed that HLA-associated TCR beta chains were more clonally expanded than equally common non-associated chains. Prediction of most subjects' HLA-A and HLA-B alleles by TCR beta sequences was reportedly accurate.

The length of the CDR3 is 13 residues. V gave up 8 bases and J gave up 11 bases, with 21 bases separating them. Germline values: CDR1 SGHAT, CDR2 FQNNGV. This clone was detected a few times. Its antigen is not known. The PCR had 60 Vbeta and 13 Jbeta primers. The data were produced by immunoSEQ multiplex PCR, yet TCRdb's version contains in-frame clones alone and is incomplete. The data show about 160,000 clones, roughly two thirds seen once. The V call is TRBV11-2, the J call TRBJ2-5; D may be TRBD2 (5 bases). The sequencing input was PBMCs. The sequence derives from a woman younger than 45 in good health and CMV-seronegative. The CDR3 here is CASAETLFGEQYF. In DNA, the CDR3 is TGTGCCAGCGCCGAAACCTTATTCGGGGAGCAGTACTTC.